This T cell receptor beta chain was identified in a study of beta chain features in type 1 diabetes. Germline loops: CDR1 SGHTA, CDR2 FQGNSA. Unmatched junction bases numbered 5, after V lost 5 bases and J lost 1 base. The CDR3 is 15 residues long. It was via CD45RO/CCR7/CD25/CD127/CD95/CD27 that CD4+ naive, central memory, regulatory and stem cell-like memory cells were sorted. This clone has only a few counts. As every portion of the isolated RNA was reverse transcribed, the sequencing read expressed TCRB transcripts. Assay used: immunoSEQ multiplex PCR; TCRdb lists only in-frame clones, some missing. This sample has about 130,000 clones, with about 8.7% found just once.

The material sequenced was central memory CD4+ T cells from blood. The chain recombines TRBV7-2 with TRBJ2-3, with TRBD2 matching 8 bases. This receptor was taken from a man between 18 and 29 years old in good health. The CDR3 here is CASSPGGLGTDTQYF. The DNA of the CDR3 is TGTGCCAGCAGCCCGGGAGGGTTAGGCACAGATACGCAGTATTTT. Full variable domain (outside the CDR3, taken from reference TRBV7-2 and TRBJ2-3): GAGVSQSPSNKVTEKGKDVELRCDPISGHTALYWYRQSLGQGLEFLIYFQGNSAPDKSGLPSDRFSAERTGGSVSTLTIQRTQQEDSAVYLCASSPGGLGTDTQYFGPGTRLTVL.